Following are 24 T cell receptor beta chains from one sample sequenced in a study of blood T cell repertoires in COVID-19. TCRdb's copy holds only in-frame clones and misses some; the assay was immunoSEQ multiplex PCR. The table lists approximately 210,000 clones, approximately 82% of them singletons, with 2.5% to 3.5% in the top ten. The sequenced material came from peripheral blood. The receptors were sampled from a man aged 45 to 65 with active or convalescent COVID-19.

The CDR3 here is CASSHTSGRGETQYF. The CDR3 nucleotides read TGTGCCAGCAGCCATACTAGCGGGAGGGGAGAGACCCAGTACTTC. This chain joins TRBV4-2 and TRBJ2-5; TRBD2 agrees at 13 bases. The CDR3 runs to 15 residues. The V gene end was trimmed by 3 bases and the J gene end by 4 bases; junction bases not matched to a gene: 2. Looked up from germline, CDR1 is LGHNA and CDR2 is YNFKEQ.

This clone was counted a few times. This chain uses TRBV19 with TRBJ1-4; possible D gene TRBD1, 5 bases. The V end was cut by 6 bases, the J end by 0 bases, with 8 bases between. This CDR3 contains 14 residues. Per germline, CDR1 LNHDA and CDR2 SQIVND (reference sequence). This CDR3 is CASSDSPTNEKLFF. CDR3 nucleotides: TGTGCCAGTAGCGACAGTCCAACTAATGAAAAACTGTTTTTT. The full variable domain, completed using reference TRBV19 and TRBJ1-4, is DGGITQSPKYLFRKEGQNVTLSCEQNLNHDAMYWYRQDPGQGLRLIYYSQIVNDFQKGDIAEGYSVSREKKESFPLTVTSAQKNPTAFYLCASSDSPTNEKLFFGSGTQLSVL.

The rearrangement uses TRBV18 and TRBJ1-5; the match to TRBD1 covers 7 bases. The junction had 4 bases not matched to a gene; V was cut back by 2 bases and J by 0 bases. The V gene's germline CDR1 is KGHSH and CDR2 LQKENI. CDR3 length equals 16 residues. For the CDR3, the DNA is TGTGCCAGCTCACCAAATACAGGGGCTAGCAATCAGCCCCAGCATTTT. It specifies CASSPNTGASNQPQHF.

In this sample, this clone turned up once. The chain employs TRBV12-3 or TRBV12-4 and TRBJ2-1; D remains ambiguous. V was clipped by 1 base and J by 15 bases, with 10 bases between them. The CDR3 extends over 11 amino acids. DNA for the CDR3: TGTGCCAGCAGTTTAGGTTCCCCGGGGTTCTTC. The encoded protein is CASSLGSPGFF.

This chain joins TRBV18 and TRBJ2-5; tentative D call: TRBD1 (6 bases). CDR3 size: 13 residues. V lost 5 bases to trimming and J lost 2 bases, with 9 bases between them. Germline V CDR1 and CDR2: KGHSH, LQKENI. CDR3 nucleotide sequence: TGTGCCAGCTCAAGGGGGATGCAAGAGACCCAGTACTTC. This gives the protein CASSRGMQETQYF.

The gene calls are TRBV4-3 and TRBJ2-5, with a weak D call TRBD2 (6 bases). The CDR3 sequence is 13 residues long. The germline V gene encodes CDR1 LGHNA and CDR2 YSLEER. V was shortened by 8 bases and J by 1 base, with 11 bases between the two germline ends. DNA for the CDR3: TGCGCCAGCGGCGGAGGGGTCCAAGAGACCCAGTACTTC. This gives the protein CASGGGVQETQYF.

CDR3 DNA sequence: TGTGCAAGTCGCCCTCGGGCTAGCGGGGGTAGCACAGATACGCAGTATTTT. Its protein is CASRPRASGGSTDTQYF. This sequence joins TRBV12-2 and TRBJ2-3; TRBD2 is the table's D call and was not checked against the DNA. TRBV12-2 is assigned pseudogene status. The CDR3 is made up of 17 amino acids.

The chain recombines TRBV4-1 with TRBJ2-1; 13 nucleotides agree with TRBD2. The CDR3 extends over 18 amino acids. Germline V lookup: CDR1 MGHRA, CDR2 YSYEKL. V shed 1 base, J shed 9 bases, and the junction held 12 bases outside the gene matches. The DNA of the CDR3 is TGCGCCAGCAGCCAAGGGGGTACTAGCGGGAGGGTGAAGGGTGAGCAGTTCTTC. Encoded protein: CASSQGGTSGRVKGEQFF.

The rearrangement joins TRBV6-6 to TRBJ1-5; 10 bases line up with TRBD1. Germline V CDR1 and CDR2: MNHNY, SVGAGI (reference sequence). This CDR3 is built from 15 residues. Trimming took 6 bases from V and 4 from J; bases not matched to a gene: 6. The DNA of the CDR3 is TGTGCCAGCAGCAGACAGGGGGCTCTTAATCAGCCCCAGCATTTT. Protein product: CASSRQGALNQPQHF.

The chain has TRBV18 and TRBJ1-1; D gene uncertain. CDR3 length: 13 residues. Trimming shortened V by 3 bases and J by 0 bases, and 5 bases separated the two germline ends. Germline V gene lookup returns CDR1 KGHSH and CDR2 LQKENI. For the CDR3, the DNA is TGTGCCAGCTCACCCGCAGTGAACACTGAAGCTTTCTTT. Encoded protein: CASSPAVNTEAFF.

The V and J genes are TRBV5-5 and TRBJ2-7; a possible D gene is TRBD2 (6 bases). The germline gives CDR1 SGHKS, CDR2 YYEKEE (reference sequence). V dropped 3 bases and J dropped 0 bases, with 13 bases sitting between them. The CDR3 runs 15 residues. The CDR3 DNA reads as TGTGCCAGCAGCTCGGGGAGGAGCAGCTCCTACGAGCAGTACTTC. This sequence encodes CASSSGRSSSYEQYF.

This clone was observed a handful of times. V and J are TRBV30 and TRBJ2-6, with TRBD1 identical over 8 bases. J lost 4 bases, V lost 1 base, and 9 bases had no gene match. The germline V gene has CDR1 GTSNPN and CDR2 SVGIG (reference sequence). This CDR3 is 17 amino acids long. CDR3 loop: CAWSGGQAGWGANVLTF. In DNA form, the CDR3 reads TGTGCCTGGAGTGGGGGACAGGCGGGATGGGGGGCCAACGTCCTGACTTTC.

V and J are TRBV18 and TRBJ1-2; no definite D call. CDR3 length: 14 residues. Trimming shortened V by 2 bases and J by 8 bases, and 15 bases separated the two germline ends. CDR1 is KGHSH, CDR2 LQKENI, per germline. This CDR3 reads CASSPSTVHQGYTF. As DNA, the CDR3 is TGTGCCAGCTCACCAAGCACGGTCCATCAAGGCTACACCTTC.

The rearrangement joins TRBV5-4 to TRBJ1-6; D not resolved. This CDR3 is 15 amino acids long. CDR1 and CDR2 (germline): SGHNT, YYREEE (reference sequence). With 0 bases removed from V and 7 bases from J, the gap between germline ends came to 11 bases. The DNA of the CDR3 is TGTGCCAGCAGCTTGGAAGGCAGGTCGAATTCACCCCTCCACTTT. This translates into CASSLEGRSNSPLHF.

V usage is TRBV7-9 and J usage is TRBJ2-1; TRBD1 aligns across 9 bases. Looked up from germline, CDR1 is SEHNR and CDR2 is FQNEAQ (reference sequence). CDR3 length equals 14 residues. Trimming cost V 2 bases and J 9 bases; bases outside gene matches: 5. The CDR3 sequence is CASSLLGQGSEQFF. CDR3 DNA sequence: TGTGCCAGCAGCTTATTGGGACAGGGAAGTGAGCAGTTCTTC. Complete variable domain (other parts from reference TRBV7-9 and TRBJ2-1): DTGVSQNPRHKITKRGQNVTFRCDPISEHNRLYWYRQTLGQGPEFLTYFQNEAQLEKSRLLSDRFSAERPKGSFSTLEIQRTEQGDSAMYLCASSLLGQGSEQFFGPGTRLTVL.

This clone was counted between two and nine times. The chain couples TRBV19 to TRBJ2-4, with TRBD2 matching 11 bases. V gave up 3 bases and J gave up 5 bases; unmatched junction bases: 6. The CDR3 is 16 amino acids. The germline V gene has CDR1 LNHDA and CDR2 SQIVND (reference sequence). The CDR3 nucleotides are TGTGCCAGTAGTATGACTAGCGGGGAGGGGCAAAACATTCAGTACTTC. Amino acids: CASSMTSGEGQNIQYF.

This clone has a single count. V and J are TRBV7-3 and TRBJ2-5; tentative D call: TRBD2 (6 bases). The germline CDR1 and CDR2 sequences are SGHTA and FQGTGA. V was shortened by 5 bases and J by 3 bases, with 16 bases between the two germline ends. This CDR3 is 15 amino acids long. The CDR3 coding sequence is TGTGCCAGCAGCCCCATTTCCGGGACTGAAGAGACCCAGTACTTC. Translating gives CASSPISGTEETQYF. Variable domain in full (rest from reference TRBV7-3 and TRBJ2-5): GAGVSQTPSNKVTEKGKYVELRCDPISGHTALYWYRQSLGQGPEFLIYFQGTGAADDSGLPNDRFFAVRPEGSVSTLKIQRTERGDSAVYLCASSPISGTEETQYFGPGTRLLVL.

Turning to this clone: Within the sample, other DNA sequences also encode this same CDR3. CDR3 loop: CSVREQPYGYTF. CDR3 nucleotides: TGCAGCGTTAGAGAACAGCCCTATGGCTACACCTTC. This sequence joins TRBV29-1 and TRBJ1-2; D is ambiguous. Trimming removed 5 bases from V and 4 bases from J, with 11 bases in between. This CDR3 is 12 amino acids long. Germline V gives CDR1 SQVTM, CDR2 ANQGSEA.

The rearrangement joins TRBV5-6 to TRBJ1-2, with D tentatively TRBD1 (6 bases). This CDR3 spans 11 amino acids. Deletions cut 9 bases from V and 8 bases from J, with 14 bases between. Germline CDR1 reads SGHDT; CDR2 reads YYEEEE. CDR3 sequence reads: CATRGALGYTF. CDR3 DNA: TGTGCCACGCGGGGGGCCTTGGGCTACACCTTC.

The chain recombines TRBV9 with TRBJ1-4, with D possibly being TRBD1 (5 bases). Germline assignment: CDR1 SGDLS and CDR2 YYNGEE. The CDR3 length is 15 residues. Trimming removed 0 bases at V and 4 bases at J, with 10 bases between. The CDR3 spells CASSVGWGLNEKLFF. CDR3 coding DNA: TGTGCCAGCAGCGTAGGATGGGGACTTAATGAAAAACTGTTTTTT.

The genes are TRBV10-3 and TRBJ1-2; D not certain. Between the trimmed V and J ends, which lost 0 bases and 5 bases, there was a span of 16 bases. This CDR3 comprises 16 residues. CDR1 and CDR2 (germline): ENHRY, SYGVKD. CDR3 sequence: CAISESVPRRKYGYTF. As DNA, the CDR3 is TGTGCCATCAGTGAGTCGGTACCACGGAGGAAATATGGCTACACCTTC.

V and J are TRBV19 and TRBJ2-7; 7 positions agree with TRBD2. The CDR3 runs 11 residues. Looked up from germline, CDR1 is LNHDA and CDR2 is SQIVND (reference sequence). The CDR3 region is CASSLREVLGV. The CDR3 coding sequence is TGTGCCAGTAGTCTTCGGGAGGTCCTAGGGGTC.

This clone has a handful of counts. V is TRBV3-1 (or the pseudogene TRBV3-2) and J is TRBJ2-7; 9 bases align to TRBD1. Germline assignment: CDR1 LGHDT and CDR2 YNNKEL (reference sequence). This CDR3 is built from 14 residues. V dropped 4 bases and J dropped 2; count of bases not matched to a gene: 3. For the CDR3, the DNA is TGTGCCAGCAGCCGGGACAGGGCGACCTACGAGCAGTACTTC. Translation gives CASSRDRATYEQYF.

CDR3: CASSLPLAGGVEQFF. The CDR3 DNA sequence: TGTGCCAGCAGCCTCCCCCTAGCGGGAGGGGTTGAGCAGTTCTTC. This sequence joins TRBV3-1 (or the pseudogene TRBV3-2) and TRBJ2-1; 12 bases map to TRBD2. This CDR3 spans 15 amino acids. The ends lost 4 bases at V and 9 bases at J; junction bases unmatched: 7. Germline lookup yields CDR1 LGHDT and CDR2 YNNKEL (reference sequence).